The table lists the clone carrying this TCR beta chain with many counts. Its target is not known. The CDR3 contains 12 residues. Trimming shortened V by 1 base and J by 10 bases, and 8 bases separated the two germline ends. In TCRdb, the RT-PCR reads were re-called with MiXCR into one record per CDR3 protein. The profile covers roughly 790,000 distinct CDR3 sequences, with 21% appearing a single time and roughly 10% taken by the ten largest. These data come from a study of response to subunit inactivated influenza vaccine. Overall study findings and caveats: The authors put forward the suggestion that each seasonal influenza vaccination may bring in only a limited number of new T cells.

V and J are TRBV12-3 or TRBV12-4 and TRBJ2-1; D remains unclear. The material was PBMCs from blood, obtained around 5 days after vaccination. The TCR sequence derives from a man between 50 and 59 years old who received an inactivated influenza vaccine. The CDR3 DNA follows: TGTGCCAGCAGTTTAGGGGCCGGGGAGCAGTTCTTC. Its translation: CASSLGAGEQFF.